Sequencing of this T cell receptor beta chain was carried out in a study of response to subunit inactivated influenza vaccine. Findings of the study overall: Authors proposed each seasonal influenza vaccination draws in few new T cells.

Regarding this clonotype: Its antigen remains unknown.

The CDR3 extends over 15 amino acids. The V and J ends lost 3 bases and 1 base respectively, with 10 bases between them. CDR1 SGHKS and CDR2 YYEKEE come from the germline V gene (reference sequence). TCRdb recomputed calls from the RT-PCR reads with MiXCR, one row per CDR3 protein. Of around 750,000 distinct CDR3 sequences detected, about 20% appear once; the ten largest clones hold about 10%. This TCR was recovered from a man aged 45-60 years who received an inactivated influenza vaccine. This material consisted of PBMCs from blood, taken less than 6 days after vaccination. The rearrangement links TRBV5-5 to TRBJ2-2, with D possibly matching TRBD2 (5 bases). CDR3 sequence: CASSSGNLNTGELFF. CDR3 DNA sequence: TGTGCCAGCAGCTCCGGGAACCTGAACACCGGGGAGCTGTTTTTT.